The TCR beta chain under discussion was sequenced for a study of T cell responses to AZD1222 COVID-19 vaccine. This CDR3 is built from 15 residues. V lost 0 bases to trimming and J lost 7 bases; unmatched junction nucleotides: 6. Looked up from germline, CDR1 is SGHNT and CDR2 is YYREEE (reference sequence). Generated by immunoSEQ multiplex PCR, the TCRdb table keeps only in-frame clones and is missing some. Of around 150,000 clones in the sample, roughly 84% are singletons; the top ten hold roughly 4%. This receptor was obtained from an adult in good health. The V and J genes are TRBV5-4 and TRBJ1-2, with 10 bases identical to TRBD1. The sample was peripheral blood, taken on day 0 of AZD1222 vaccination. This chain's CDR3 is CASSLDGTGVSGYTF. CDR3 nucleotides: TGTGCCAGCAGCTTGGACGGGACAGGGGTATCTGGCTACACCTTC. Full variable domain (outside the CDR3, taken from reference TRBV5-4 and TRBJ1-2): ETGVTQSPTHLIKTRGQQVTLRCSSQSGHNTVSWYQQALGQGPQFIFQYYREEENGRGNFPPRFSGLQFPNYSSELNVNALELDDSALYLCASSLDGTGVSGYTFGSGTRLTVV.